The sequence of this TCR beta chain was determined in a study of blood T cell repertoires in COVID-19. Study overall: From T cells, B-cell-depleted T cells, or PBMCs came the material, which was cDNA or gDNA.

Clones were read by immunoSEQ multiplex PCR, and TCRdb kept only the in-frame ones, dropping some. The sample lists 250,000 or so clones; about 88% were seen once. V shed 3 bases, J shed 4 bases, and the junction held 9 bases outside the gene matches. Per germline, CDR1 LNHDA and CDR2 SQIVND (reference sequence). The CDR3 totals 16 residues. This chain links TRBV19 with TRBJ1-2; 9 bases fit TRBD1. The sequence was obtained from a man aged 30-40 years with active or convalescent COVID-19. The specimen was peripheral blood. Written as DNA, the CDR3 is TGTGCCAGTAGTATGGCGGGGGACAGGGTGAGCTATGGCTACACCTTC. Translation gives CASSMAGDRVSYGYTF.